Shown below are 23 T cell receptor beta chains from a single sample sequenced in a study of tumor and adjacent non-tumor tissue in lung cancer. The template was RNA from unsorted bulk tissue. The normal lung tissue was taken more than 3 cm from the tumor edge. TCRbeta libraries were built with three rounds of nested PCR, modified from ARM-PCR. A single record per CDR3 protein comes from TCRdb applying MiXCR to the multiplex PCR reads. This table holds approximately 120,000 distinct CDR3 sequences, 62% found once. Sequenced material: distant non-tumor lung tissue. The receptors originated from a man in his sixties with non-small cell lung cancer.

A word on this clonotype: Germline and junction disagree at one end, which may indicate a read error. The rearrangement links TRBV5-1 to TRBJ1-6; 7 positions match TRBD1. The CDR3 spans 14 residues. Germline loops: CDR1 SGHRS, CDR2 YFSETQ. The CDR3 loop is CTSSVDRVRSPLHF. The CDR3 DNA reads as TGCACCAGCAGCGTAGACAGGGTTCGTTCACCCCTACACTTT.

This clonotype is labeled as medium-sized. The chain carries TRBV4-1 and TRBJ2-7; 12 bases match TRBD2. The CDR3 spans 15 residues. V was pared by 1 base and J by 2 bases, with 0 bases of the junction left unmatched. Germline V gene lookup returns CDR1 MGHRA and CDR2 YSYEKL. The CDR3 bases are TGCGCCAGCAGCCAAGGACTAGCGGGGGCCTACGAGCAGTACTTC. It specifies CASSQGLAGAYEQYF.

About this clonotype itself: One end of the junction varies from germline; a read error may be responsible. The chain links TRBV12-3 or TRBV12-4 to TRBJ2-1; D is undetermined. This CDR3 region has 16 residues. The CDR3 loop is CASSLDPGRSYYEQFF. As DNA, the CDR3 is TGTGCCAGCAGTTTAGACCCAGGTCGATCCTACTATGAGCAATTCTTC.

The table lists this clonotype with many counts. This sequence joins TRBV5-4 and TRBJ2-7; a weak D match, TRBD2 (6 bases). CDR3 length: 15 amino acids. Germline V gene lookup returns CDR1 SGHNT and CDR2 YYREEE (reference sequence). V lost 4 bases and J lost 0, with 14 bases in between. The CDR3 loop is CASSLHSGGSYEQYF. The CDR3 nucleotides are TGTGCCAGCAGCCTGCATAGCGGAGGCTCCTACGAGCAGTACTTC.

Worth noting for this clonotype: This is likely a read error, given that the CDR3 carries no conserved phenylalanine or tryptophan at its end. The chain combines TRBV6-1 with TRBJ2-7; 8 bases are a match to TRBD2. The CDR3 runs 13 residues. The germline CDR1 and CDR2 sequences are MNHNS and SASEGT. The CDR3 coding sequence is TGTGTCAGCAGTGAAGCGGGAGAGGGTGAGCAGTACTTA. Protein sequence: CVSSEAGEGEQYL.

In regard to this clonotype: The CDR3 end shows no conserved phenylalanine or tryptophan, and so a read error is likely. As DNA, the CDR3 is TGCAGCGTGGCCGGGATAGGGGCCTTAGAAGCTTTCTCT. Amino acids: CSVAGIGALEAFS. This chain connects TRBV29-1 to TRBJ1-1; D possibly corresponds to TRBD1 (5 bases). V was pared by 6 bases and J by 8 bases, with 19 bases between. There are 13 residues in the CDR3. Germline CDR1 reads SQVTM; CDR2 reads ANQGSEA.

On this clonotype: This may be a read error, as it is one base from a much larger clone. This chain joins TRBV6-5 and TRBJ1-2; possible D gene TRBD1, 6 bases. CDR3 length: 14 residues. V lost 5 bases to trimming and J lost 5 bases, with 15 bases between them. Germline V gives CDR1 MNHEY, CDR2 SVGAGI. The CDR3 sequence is CASSPRTRGYGYTF. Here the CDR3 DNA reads TGTGCCAGCAGTCCTCGGACAAGGGGGTATGGCTACACCTTC.

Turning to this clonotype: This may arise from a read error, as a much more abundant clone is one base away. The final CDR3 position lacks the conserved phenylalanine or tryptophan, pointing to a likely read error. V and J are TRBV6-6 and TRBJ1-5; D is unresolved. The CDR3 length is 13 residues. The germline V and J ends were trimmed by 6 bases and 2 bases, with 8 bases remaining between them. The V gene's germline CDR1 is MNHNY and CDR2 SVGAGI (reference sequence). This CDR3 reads CASSDGRNQPQHS. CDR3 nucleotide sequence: TGTGCCAGCAGCGACGGTCGCAATCAGCCCCAGCATTCT.

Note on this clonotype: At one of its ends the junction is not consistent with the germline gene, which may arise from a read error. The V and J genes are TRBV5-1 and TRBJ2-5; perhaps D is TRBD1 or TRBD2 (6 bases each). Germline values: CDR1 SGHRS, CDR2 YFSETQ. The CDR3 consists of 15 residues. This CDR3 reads CASNPFAAGQETKHF. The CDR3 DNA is TGCGCCAGCAACCCATTTGCTGCGGGACAAGAGACCAAGCACTTC.

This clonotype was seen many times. The CDR3, as DNA: TGTGCCAGCAGTTACCTTGGACCGAATGTGGATGGGCAGTATTTT. It specifies CASSYLGPNVDGQYF. The chain combines TRBV6-5 with TRBJ2-3, with D uncertain. CDR1 and CDR2 (germline): MNHEY, SVGAGI. Trimming stripped 2 bases from V and 11 bases from J, with 20 bases between. This CDR3 is built from 15 residues.

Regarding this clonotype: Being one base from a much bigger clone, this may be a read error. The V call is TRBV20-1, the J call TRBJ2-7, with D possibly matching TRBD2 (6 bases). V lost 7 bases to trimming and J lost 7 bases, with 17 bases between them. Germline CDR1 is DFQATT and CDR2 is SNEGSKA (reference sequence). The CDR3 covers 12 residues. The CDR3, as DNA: TGCAGTGGGAGGGCAGGGCTAGCGGAGCAGTACTTC. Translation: CSGRAGLAEQYF.

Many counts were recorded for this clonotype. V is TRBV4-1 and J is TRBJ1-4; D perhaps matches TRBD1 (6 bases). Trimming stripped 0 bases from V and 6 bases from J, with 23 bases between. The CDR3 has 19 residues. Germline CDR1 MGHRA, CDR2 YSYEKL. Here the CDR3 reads CASSQETFQFQGLDEKLFF. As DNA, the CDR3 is TGCGCCAGCAGCCAAGAAACTTTTCAATTTCAGGGGCTGGATGAAAAACTGTTTTTT.

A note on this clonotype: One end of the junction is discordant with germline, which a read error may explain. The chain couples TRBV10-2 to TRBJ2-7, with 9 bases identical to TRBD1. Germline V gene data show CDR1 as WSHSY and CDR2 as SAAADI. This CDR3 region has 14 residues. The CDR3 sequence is CASNHNPTGGEEYF. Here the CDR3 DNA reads TGTGCCAGCAACCACAACCCTACAGGGGGCGAGGAGTACTTC.

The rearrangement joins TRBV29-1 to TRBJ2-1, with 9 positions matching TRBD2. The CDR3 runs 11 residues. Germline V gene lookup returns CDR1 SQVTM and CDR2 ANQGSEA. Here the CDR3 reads CNLSTSGNVFF. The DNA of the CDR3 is TGCAACCTATCGACTAGCGGAAATGTGTTCTTC.

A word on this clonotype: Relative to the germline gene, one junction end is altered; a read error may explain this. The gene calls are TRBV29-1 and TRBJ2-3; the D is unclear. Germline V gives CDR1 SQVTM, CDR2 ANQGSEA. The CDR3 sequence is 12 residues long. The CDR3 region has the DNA TGCAGCGTAAACACAAACACAGAAACGCTGTATTTT. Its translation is CSVNTNTETLYF.

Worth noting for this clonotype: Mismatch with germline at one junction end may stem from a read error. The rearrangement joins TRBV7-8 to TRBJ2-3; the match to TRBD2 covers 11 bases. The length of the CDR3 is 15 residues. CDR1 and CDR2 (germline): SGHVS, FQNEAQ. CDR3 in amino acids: CASSSGLAVSDTLYF. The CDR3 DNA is TGTGCCAGCAGCTCGGGACTAGCGGTTTCAGATACGCTGTATTTT.

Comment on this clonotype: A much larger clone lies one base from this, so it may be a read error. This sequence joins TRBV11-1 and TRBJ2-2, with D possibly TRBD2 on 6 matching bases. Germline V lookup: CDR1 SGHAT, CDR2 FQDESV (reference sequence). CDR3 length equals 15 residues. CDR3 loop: CASSPVLRGTGGLFF. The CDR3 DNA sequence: TGTGCCAGCAGCCCCGTGTTAAGGGGCACCGGGGGGCTGTTTTTT.

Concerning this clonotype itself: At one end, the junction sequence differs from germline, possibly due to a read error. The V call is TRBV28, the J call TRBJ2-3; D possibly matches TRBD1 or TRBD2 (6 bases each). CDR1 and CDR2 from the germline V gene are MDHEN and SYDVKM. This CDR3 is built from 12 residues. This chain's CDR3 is CASSLGGHTQNF. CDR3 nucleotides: TGTGCCAGCAGTTTGGGGGGACATACGCAGAATTTT.

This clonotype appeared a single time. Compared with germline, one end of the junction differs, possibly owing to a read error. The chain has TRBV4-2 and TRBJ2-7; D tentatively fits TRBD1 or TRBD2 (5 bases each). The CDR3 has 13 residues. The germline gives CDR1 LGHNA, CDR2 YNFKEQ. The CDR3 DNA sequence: TGTGCCAGCAGCCAAGGAGGGGAACACGAGCAGTATTTC. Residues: CASSQGGEHEQYF.

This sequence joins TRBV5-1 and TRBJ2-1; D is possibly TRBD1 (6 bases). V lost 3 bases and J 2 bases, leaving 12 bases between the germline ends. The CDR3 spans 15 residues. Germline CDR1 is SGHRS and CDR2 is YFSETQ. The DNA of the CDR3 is TGCGCCAGCAGCTCCCAAACAGGGACCTACAATGAGCAGTTCTTC. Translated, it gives CASSSQTGTYNEQFF.

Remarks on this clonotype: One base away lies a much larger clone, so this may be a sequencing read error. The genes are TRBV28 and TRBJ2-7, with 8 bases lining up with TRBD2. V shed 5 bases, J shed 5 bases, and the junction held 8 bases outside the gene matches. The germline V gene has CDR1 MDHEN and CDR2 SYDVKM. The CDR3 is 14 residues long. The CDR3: CASSEEREFDEQYF. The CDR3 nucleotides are TGTGCCAGCAGTGAGGAGCGGGAGTTTGACGAGCAGTACTTC.

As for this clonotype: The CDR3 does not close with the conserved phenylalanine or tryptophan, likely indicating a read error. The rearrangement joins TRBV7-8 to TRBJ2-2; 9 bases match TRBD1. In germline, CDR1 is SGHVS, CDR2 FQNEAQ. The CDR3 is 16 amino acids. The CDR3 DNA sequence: TGTGCCAGCAGCCGAGGGACAGGGCTGAACAGCGGGGAGCTGTTTTCT. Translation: CASSRGTGLNSGELFS.

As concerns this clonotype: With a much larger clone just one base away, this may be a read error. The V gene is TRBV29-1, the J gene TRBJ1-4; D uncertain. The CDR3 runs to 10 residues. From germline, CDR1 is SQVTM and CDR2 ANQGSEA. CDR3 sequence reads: CGAGNEKLFF. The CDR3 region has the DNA TGCGGCGCCGGTAATGAAAAACTGTTTTTT.